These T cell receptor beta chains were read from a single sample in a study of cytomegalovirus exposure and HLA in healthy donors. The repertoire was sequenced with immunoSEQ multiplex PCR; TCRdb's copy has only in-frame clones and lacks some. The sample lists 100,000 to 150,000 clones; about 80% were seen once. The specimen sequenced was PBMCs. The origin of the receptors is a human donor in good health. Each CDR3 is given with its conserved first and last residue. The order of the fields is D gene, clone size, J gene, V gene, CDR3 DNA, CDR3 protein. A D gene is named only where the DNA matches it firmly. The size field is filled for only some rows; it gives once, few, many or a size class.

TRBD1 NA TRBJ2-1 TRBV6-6 TGTGCCAGCAGAAGGACAGGAGCGAATGAGCAGTTCTTC CASRRTGANEQFF
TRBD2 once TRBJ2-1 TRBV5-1 TGCGCCAGCGATAAAGCGGGGCGGTACAATGAGCAGTTCTTC CASDKAGRYNEQFF
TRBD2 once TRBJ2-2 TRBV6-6 TGTGCCAGCACAATAGCGGGGGATGCCGGGGAGCTGTTTTTT CASTIAGDAGELFF
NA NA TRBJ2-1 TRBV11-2 TGTGCCAGCAGCCTCCCAGGGTCCTACAATGAGCAGTTCTTC CASSLPGSYNEQFF
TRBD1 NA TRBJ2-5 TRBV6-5 TGTGCCAGCAGTTCCACCGGGACAGGGATCGCTCAGTACTTC CASSSTGTGIAQYF
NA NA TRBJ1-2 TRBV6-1 TGTGCCAGCAGTGACAGTAGGGGATATGGCTACACCTTC CASSDSRGYGYTF
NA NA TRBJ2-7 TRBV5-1 TGCGCCAGCAGCTTGGAGGGGGCGGGGGAGCAGTACTTC CASSLEGAGEQYF
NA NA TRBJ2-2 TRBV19 TGTGCCAGTAGTATATACGCCTGGTCTACGGAGGGCACCGGGGAGCTGTTTTTT CASSIYAWSTEGTGELFF
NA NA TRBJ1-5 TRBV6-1 TGTGCCAGCAGTTCCACTTCAGGGGCGATTCAGCCCCAGCATTTT CASSSTSGAIQPQHF
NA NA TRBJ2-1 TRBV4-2 TGTGCCAGCAGCCGAGATGCGGGGCCCTACAATGAGCAGTTCTTC CASSRDAGPYNEQFF